The text below deals with one T cell receptor (beta chain). Its specificity is not known. The entry originates in a study of T cell responses to AZD1222 COVID-19 vaccine. Overall study results and limits: The study sampled repertoires only after the peak T cell response. There were mostly white British donors and more females than males, and clonal diversity was possibly underestimated. Of spike-specific TCRs, nearly half reportedly target regions left unmutated in variants.

This CDR3 is built from 13 residues. The trim removed 5 bases at V and 6 bases at J, leaving 6 bases unmatched. Libraries were prepared by immunoSEQ multiplex PCR; TCRdb keeps only in-frame clonotypes and omits some of them. The sample records 200,000 to 250,000 clones, around 94% being singletons. V usage is TRBV12-3 or TRBV12-4 and J usage is TRBJ1-2; 7 nucleotides line up with TRBD1. Sequences were derived from peripheral blood, sampled 28 days after the second dose of the MenACWY control vaccine. This TCR was sampled from an adult who received the MenACWY meningococcal vaccine as a control. The CDR3 spells CASSTTGTDGYTF. The CDR3 nucleotides read TGTGCCAGCAGTACGACAGGGACCGATGGCTACACCTTC.